This TCR beta chain was captured by sequencing in a study of T cells in Graves' hyperthyroidism and ophthalmopathy. The CDR3 regions of TCR beta were amplified from RNA transcripts. The primer set for the first-round RT-PCR of the TCR CDR3 was HTBI. MiXCR was run by TCRdb on the multiplex PCR reads, yielding one entry per CDR3 protein. The sample carries 300,000 to 400,000 distinct CDR3 sequences, more than 12% recorded once. The cohort's ophthalmopathy patients, a group with duration under 3 months, had a Clinical Activity Score of at least 3 and a NOSPECS grade of at least 4. With 4 bases clipped from V and 2 bases from J, the junction kept 7 bases outside the gene matches. This CDR3 is built from 15 residues. Germline CDR1 is DFQATT and CDR2 is SNEGSKA (reference sequence). Study results and limitations: The majority of expanded thyroid clonotypes above 0.001 also appeared in blood. Ophthalmopathy was identified by the model a median about six months ahead of onset.

This clonotype was counted at least ten times. Its antigen is still unknown. The material sequenced was blood. This chain connects TRBV20-1 to TRBJ2-2, with 7 nucleotides matching TRBD2. The receptor was derived from a woman aged 25 to 39 with Graves' ophthalmopathy. Written as DNA, the CDR3 is TGCAGTGCTAATAGACGGGGGGTAAACACCGGGGAGCTGTTTTTT. Its translation: CSANRRGVNTGELFF.